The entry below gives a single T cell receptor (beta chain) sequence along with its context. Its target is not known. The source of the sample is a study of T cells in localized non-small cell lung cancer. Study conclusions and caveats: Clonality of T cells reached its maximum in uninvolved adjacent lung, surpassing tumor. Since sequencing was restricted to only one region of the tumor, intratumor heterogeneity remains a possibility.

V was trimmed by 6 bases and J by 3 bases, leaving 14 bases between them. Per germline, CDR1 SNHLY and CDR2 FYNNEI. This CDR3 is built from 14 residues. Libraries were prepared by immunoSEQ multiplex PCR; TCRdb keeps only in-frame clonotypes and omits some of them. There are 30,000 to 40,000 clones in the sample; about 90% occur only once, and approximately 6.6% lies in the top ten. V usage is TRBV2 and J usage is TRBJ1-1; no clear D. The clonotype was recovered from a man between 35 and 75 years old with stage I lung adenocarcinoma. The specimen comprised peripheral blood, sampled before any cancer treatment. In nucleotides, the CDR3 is TGTGCCAGCAGATTCGGACCACCAGACACTGAAGCTTTCTTT. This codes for CASRFGPPDTEAFF. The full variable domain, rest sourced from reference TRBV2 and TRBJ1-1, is EPEVTQTPSHQVTQMGQEVILRCVPISNHLYFYWYRQILGQKVEFLVSFYNNEISEKSEIFDDQFSVERPDGSNFTLKIRSTKLEDSAMYFCASRFGPPDTEAFFGQGTRLTVV.